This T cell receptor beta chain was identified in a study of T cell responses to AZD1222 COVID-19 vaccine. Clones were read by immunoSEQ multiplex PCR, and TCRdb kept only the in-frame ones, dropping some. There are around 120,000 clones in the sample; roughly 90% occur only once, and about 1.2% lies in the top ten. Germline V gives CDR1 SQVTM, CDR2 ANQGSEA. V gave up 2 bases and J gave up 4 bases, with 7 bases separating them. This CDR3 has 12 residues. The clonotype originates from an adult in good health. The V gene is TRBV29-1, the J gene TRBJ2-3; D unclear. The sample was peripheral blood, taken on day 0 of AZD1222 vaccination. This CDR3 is CSVESAADTQYF. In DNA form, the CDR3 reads TGCAGCGTTGAATCCGCCGCAGATACGCAGTATTTT.